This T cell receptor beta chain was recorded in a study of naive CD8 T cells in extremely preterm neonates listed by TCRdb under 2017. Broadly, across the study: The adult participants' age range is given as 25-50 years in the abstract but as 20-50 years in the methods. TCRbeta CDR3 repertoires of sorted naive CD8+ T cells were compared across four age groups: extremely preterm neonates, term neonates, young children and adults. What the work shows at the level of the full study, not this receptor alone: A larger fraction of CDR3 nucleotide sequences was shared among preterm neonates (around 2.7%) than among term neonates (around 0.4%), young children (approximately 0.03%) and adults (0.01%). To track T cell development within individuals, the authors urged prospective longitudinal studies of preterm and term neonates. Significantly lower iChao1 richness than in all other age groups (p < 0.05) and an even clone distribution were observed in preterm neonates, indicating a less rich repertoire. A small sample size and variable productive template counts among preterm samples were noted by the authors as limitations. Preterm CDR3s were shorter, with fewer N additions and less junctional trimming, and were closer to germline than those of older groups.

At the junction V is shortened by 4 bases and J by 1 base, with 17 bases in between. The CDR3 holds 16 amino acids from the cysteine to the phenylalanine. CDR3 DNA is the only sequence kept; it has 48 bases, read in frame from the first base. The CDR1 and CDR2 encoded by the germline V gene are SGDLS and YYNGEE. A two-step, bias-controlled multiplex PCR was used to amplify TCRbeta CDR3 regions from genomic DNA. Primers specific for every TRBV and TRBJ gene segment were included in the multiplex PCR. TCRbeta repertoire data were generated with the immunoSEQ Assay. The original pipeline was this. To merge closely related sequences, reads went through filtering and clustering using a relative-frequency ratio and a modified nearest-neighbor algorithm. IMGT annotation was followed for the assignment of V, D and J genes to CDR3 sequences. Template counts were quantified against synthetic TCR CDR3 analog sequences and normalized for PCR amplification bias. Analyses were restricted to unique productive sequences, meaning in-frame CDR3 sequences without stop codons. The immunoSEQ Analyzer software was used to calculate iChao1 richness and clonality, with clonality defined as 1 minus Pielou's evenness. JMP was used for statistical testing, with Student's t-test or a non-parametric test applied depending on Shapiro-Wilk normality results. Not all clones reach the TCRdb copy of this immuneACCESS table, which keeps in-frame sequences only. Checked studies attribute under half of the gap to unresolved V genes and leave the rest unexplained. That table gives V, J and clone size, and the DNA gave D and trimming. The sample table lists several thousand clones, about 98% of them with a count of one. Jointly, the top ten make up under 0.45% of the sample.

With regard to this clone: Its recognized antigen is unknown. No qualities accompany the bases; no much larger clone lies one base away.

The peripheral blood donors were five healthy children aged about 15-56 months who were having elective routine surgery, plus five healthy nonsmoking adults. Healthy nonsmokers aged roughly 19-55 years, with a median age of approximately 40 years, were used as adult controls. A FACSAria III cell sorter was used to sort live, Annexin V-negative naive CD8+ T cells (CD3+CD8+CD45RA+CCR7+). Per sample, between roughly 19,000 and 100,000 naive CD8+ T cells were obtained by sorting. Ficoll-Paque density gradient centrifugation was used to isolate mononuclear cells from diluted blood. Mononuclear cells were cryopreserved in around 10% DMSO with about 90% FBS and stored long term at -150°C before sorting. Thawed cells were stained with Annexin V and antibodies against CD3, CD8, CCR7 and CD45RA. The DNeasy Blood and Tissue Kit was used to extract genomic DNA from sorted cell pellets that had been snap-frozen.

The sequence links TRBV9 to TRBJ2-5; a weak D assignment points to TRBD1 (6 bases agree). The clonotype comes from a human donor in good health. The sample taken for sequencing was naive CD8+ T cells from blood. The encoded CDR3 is CASSPASGQFQETQYF. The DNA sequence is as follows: TGTGCCAGCAGCCCAGCATCCGGACAGTTCCAAGAGACCCAGTACTTC.